The 8 T cell receptor beta chains given below trace back to one sample, sequenced in a study of blood T cell repertoires in COVID-19. TCRdb's copy holds only in-frame clones and misses some; the assay was immunoSEQ multiplex PCR. The data show 200,000 to 250,000 clones, with 80% to 85% seen just once and 2% to 2.5% held by the top ten. The specimen was peripheral blood. Receptors were obtained from a woman aged 55-70 years with acute or convalescent COVID-19.

The chain employs TRBV18 and TRBJ2-7, with a possible D match to TRBD2 (5 bases). V was clipped by 3 bases and J by 3 bases, with 9 bases between them. This CDR3 comprises 13 residues. Germline V gene lookup returns CDR1 KGHSH and CDR2 LQKENI. The CDR3 protein is CASSPRGNYEQYF. DNA of the CDR3: TGTGCCAGCTCACCCCGGGGAAACTACGAGCAGTACTTC. Complete variable domain (other parts from reference TRBV18 and TRBJ2-7): NAGVMQNPRHLVRRRGQEARLRCSPMKGHSHVYWYRQLPEEGLKFMVYLQKENIIDESGMPKERFSAEFPKEGPSILRIQQVVRGDSAAYFCASSPRGNYEQYFGPGTRLTVT.

This clone was detected once. The chain links TRBV5-1 to TRBJ2-5; 7 positions match TRBD2. Germline V gives CDR1 SGHRS, CDR2 YFSETQ. V was clipped by 1 base and J by 1 base; unmatched bases: 4. CDR3 length equals 15 residues. In DNA, the CDR3 is TGCGCCAGCAGCTTGATTCCGGGGGGCCAAGAGACCCAGTACTTC. As protein: CASSLIPGGQETQYF.

The V gene is TRBV4-2, the J gene TRBJ2-7; the match to TRBD2 covers 15 bases. Germline CDR1 is LGHNA and CDR2 is YNFKEQ. With 6 bases clipped from V and 4 bases from J, the junction kept 4 bases outside the gene matches. The CDR3 sequence is 15 residues long. The CDR3 protein is CASSRTSGGVYEQYF. CDR3 bases: TGTGCCAGCAGTCGGACTAGCGGGGGGGTTTACGAGCAGTACTTC.

About this clone itself: Relative to the germline gene, one junction end is altered; a read error may explain this. The chain is built from TRBV6-6 and TRBJ1-1, with TRBD1 matching over 7 bases. The germline CDR1 and CDR2 sequences are MNHNY and SVGAGI (reference sequence). The CDR3 is 15 amino acids. As DNA, the CDR3 is TGTGCCAGCAGCTACTCCTGGGACAGACCAACTGAAGCTTTCTTT. It codes for CASSYSWDRPTEAFF.

This clone was seen a single time. The chain couples TRBV5-5 to TRBJ2-7, with D possibly matching TRBD2 (6 bases). The germline V and J ends were trimmed by 3 bases and 1 base, with 14 bases remaining between them. CDR1 and CDR2 from the germline V gene are SGHKS and YYEKEE (reference sequence). CDR3 size: 15 residues. The CDR3 spells CASSWGDGWSYEQYF. The CDR3 DNA follows: TGTGCCAGCAGCTGGGGGGACGGATGGTCCTACGAGCAGTACTTC.

The rearrangement links TRBV13 to TRBJ2-3, with D possibly TRBD2 on 7 matching bases. The CDR3 covers 15 residues. Per germline, CDR1 PRHDT and CDR2 FYEKMQ (reference sequence). V gave up 3 bases and J gave up 9 bases, with 19 bases separating them. The CDR3 loop is CASSFNGGGRDTQYF. CDR3 sequence (DNA): TGTGCCAGCAGCTTTAATGGGGGGGGCCGAGACACGCAGTATTTT.

This sequence joins TRBV14 and TRBJ2-7, with TRBD1 as a possible D gene (5 bases). The germline V gene has CDR1 SGHDN and CDR2 FVKESK. CDR3 length: 14 amino acids. Trimming stripped 6 bases from V and 0 bases from J, with 12 bases between. The CDR3 DNA reads as TGTGCCAGCAGTCTTACAGGTGCCTCCTACGAGCAGTACTTC. The encoded protein is CASSLTGASYEQYF. Full variable domain (remainder filled in from reference TRBV14 and TRBJ2-7): EAGVTQFPSHSVIEKGQTVTLRCDPISGHDNLYWYRRVMGKEIKFLLHFVKESKQDESGMPNNRFLAERTGGTYSTLKVQPAELEDSGVYFCASSLTGASYEQYFGPGTRLTVT.

This clone has only one observation. CDR3 region: CASSAETGNNGYTF. The CDR3 region has the DNA TGCGCCAGCAGCGCGGAGACAGGGAACAATGGCTACACCTTC. The V and J genes are TRBV5-1 and TRBJ1-2; 7 nucleotides agree with TRBD1. CDR1 SGHRS and CDR2 YFSETQ come from the germline V gene. The CDR3 is 14 residues long. The V segment lost 4 bases and the J segment 6 bases; nucleotides outside the gene matches: 9.